The next 26 T cell receptor beta chains were all read from a single sample in a study of cytomegalovirus exposure and HLA in healthy donors. PCR was performed using 60 Vbeta and 13 Jbeta primers. Sequencing used immunoSEQ multiplex PCR; TCRdb keeps in-frame clones, though not all of them. In all, the sample yields some 130,000 clones. The sample consisted of PBMCs. These receptors were taken from a woman in her forties in good health and CMV-seropositive.

This sequence joins TRBV7-9 and TRBJ2-5; 8 bases align to TRBD2. The J call is in doubt because the DNA end fits TRBJ2-7 better. CDR1 is SEHNR, CDR2 FQNEAQ, per germline (reference sequence). The CDR3 is 16 residues long. The DNA of the CDR3 is TGTGCCAGCAGCTTAGTCGCGCGGGAGGCCGACTACGAGCAGTACTTC. It translates to CASSLVAREADYEQYF.

The rearrangement links TRBV5-8 to TRBJ2-5; D gene ambiguous. The CDR3 is 10 amino acids. Germline lookup yields CDR1 SGHTS and CDR2 YDEGEE. The germline V and J ends were trimmed by 5 bases and 7 bases, with 6 bases remaining between them. CDR3 DNA: TGTGCCAGCAGGAGAAGGACCCAGTACTTC. Residues: CASRRRTQYF.

This chain connects TRBV9 to TRBJ1-1, with a possible D match to TRBD1 (5 bases). CDR3 length: 15 residues. The V end lost 0 bases, the J end lost 2 bases, and 11 bases lay between the germline ends. Germline lookup yields CDR1 SGDLS and CDR2 YYNGEE. The CDR3 is CASSVAPGSNTEAFF. The CDR3 DNA reads TGTGCCAGCAGCGTAGCCCCAGGGTCAAACACTGAAGCTTTCTTT.

The chain couples TRBV5-8 to TRBJ1-1; 7 positions match TRBD1. Trimming removed 0 bases from V and 6 bases from J; junction bases left unmatched: 5. The CDR3 sequence is 14 residues long. Germline CDR1 and CDR2: SGHTS and YDEGEE. This chain's CDR3 is CASSLGQGVAEAFF. CDR3 nucleotides: TGTGCCAGCAGCTTGGGCCAGGGGGTCGCTGAAGCTTTCTTT.

This sequence joins TRBV15 and TRBJ2-6, with 8 nucleotides matching TRBD1. V lost 6 bases to trimming and J lost 1 base; unmatched junction nucleotides: 5. Germline V gene data show CDR1 as LNHNV and CDR2 as YYDKDF (reference sequence). The CDR3 length is 16 residues. The CDR3 here is CATRDRVGSGANVLTF. The CDR3, as DNA: TGTGCCACCAGGGACAGGGTAGGGTCTGGGGCCAACGTCCTGACTTTC.

The chain has TRBV6-1 and TRBJ1-2; D possibly corresponds to TRBD1 (5 bases). V shed 7 bases and J shed 4 bases, with 16 bases lying between them. There are 14 residues in the CDR3. CDR1 is MNHNS, CDR2 SASEGT, per germline. CDR3 bases: TGTGCCAGCACTGCGACAGTGTACGGCTATGGCTACACCTTC. Amino acids: CASTATVYGYGYTF.

CDR3 protein: CASSSQIPSGNTIYF. The CDR3 nucleotides read TGTGCCAGCTCATCGCAGATTCCCTCTGGAAACACCATATATTTT. The chain has TRBV18 and TRBJ1-3; no firm D call. CDR1 and CDR2 from the germline V gene are KGHSH and LQKENI. This CDR3 contains 15 residues. V was pared by 5 bases and J by 0 bases, with 11 bases between.

The V gene is TRBV27, the J gene TRBJ1-4; 7 bases map to TRBD1. After removal of 4 bases from V and 8 bases from J, the junction contained 4 bases not matched to a gene. There are 13 residues in the CDR3. In germline, CDR1 is MNHEY, CDR2 SMNVEV (reference sequence). For the CDR3, the DNA is TGTGCCAGCAGTTGGGACAGTGGCGAAAAACTGTTTTTT. This codes for CASSWDSGEKLFF.

The chain combines TRBV2 with TRBJ2-5, with 8 nucleotides matching TRBD2. Trimming cost V 7 bases and J 10 bases; bases outside gene matches: 14. The CDR3 loop spans 14 amino acids. Germline V gene data show CDR1 as SNHLY and CDR2 as FYNNEI. CDR3 region: CASTGEGLVLLQYF. CDR3 bases: TGTGCCAGCACCGGTGAGGGACTAGTCCTGCTCCAGTACTTC. Based on the CDR3 plus reference TRBV2 and TRBJ2-5, the full variable domain is EPEVTQTPSHQVTQMGQEVILRCVPISNHLYFYWYRQILGQKVEFLVSFYNNEISEKSEIFDDQFSVERPDGSNFTLKIRSTKLEDSAMYFCASTGEGLVLLQYFGPGTRLLVL.

This chain's CDR3 is CALGGGDTQYF. The CDR3 DNA sequence: TGTGCCCTCGGGGGAGGAGATACGCAGTATTTT. The chain has TRBV30 and TRBJ2-3; D is perhaps TRBD2 (6 bases). The CDR3 is 11 amino acids. With 8 bases removed from V and 5 bases from J, the gap between germline ends came to 11 bases. Germline V gene sequence: CDR1 GTSNPN, CDR2 SVGIG (reference sequence).

As concerns this clone: One end of the junction varies from germline; a read error may be responsible. This chain links TRBV7-3 with TRBJ2-1, with TRBD2 identical over 9 bases. Germline CDR1 and CDR2: SGHTA and FQGTGA. This CDR3 region has 15 residues. CDR3 DNA: TGTGCCAGCAGCTTAACGGGGACTAGCTACAGTGAGCAGTTCTTC. Its protein product is CASSLTGTSYSEQFF. Full variable domain (remainder filled in from reference TRBV7-3 and TRBJ2-1): GAGVSQTPSNKVTEKGKYVELRCDPISGHTALYWYRQSLGQGPEFLIYFQGTGAADDSGLPNDRFFAVRPEGSVSTLKIQRTERGDSAVYLCASSLTGTSYSEQFFGPGTRLTVL.

The V and J genes are TRBV6-1 and TRBJ2-7; no clear D gene. The V gene's germline CDR1 is MNHNS and CDR2 SASEGT. Trimming stripped 3 bases from V and 0 bases from J, with 12 bases between. This CDR3 contains 15 residues. CDR3 bases: TGTGCCAGCAGTGAGGCGAGACTTAGCTCCTACGAGCAGTACTTC. Translation gives CASSEARLSSYEQYF.

The V and J genes are TRBV7-9 and TRBJ2-3, with 8 bases aligning to TRBD2. CDR1 and CDR2 from the germline V gene are SEHNR and FQNEAQ (reference sequence). V dropped 5 bases and J dropped 2; count of bases not matched to a gene: 9. The CDR3 sequence is 16 residues long. CDR3 region: CASSPQGLAYTDTQYF. Written as DNA, the CDR3 is TGTGCCAGCAGCCCCCAAGGACTAGCCTACACAGATACGCAGTATTTT.

This chain links TRBV9 with TRBJ1-5, with D possibly being TRBD1 (6 bases). The CDR3 is 15 residues long. CDR1 and CDR2 (germline): SGDLS, YYNGEE. V was pared by 4 bases and J by 7 bases, with 18 bases between. CDR3 bases: TGTGCCAGCAGCCAAGGTGGGGGCGCTGGACAGCCCCAGCATTTT. Amino acid sequence: CASSQGGGAGQPQHF.

The chain uses TRBV5-5 and TRBJ2-3, with D perhaps TRBD1 (6 bases). The ends were cut back, 1 base at V and 2 bases at J, with 8 bases in the middle. Germline CDR1 SGHKS, CDR2 YYEKEE (reference sequence). The CDR3 totals 14 residues. The CDR3 protein is CASSLLGATDTQYF. CDR3 nucleotides: TGTGCCAGCAGCTTGTTGGGGGCCACAGATACGCAGTATTTT.

The CDR3 DNA reads as TGTGCCAGCAGCCAGACTAGCGGGGGAGATACGCAGTATTTT. Protein product: CASSQTSGGDTQYF. The chain recombines TRBV7-3 with TRBJ2-3; 12 positions match TRBD2. The CDR3 has 14 amino acids. The V gene's germline CDR1 is SGHTA and CDR2 FQGTGA. V dropped 5 bases and J dropped 5; count of bases not matched to a gene: 2. The entire variable domain, with the rest obtained from reference TRBV7-3 and TRBJ2-3, is as follows: GAGVSQTPSNKVTEKGKYVELRCDPISGHTALYWYRQSLGQGPEFLIYFQGTGAADDSGLPNDRFFAVRPEGSVSTLKIQRTERGDSAVYLCASSQTSGGDTQYFGPGTRLTVL.

The chain carries TRBV5-5 and TRBJ1-3; D is unresolved. Germline V gene sequence: CDR1 SGHKS, CDR2 YYEKEE (reference sequence). This CDR3 contains 16 residues. Deletions cut 0 bases from V and 4 bases from J, with 14 bases between. The CDR3 coding sequence is TGTGCCAGCAGCTTGGCTTTCACGAACAGCGGAAACACCATATATTTT. Amino acids: CASSLAFTNSGNTIYF. Looking up the rest from reference TRBV5-5 and TRBJ1-3 gives the full variable domain: DAGVTQSPTHLIKTRGQQVTLRCSPISGHKSVSWYQQVLGQGPQFIFQYYEKEERGRGNFPDRFSARQFPNYSSELNVNALLLGDSALYLCASSLAFTNSGNTIYFGEGSWLTVV.

The rearrangement uses TRBV2 and TRBJ2-3; D unclear. CDR1 SNHLY and CDR2 FYNNEI come from the germline V gene. The length of the CDR3 is 16 residues. V lost 3 bases to trimming and J lost 2 bases, with 15 bases between them. CDR3 nucleotide sequence: TGTGCCAGCAGTGATCGGGTTACGGCCTTCACAGATACGCAGTATTTT. It yields the protein CASSDRVTAFTDTQYF.

This chain uses TRBV19 with TRBJ2-3; D is possibly TRBD2 (5 bases). The CDR3 spans 16 residues. The V gene's germline CDR1 is LNHDA and CDR2 SQIVND (reference sequence). Trimming stripped 0 bases from V and 9 bases from J, with 19 bases between. CDR3 amino acids: CASSIDQDRPPGTQYF. CDR3 coding DNA: TGTGCCAGTAGTATAGATCAGGACCGGCCGCCGGGGACGCAGTATTTT.

V is TRBV19 and J is TRBJ1-1, with 8 bases lining up with TRBD1. V lost 6 bases and J lost 3; bases outside the gene matches: 9. Germline V gene data show CDR1 as LNHDA and CDR2 as SQIVND (reference sequence). The length of the CDR3 is 15 residues. The CDR3 sequence is CASREQGQVDTEAFF. CDR3 sequence (DNA): TGTGCCAGTAGGGAACAGGGACAGGTTGACACTGAAGCTTTCTTT.

The chain recombines TRBV7-6 with TRBJ2-1; 9 positions match TRBD2. The CDR3 has 16 residues. V lost 5 bases and J lost 6; bases outside the gene matches: 11. Germline V gene lookup returns CDR1 SGHVS and CDR2 FNYEAQ. The CDR3 sequence is CASSTFGAGGPNEQFF. The DNA of the CDR3 is TGTGCCAGCAGCACTTTCGGGGCGGGAGGGCCCAATGAGCAGTTCTTC.

The chain combines TRBV18 with TRBJ2-2, with a weak D call TRBD2 (5 bases). V was trimmed by 2 bases and J by 4 bases, leaving 11 bases between them. The CDR3 loop spans 15 amino acids. Germline lookup yields CDR1 KGHSH and CDR2 LQKENI. This chain's CDR3 is CASSPNQRGTGELFF. CDR3 nucleotide sequence: TGTGCCAGCTCACCAAACCAACGGGGCACCGGGGAGCTGTTTTTT.

The J gene is TRBJ1-1, the V gene TRBV5-1, with D tentatively TRBD1 (6 bases). There are 14 residues in the CDR3. Germline CDR1 and CDR2: SGHRS and YFSETQ. The V and J ends lost 4 bases and 2 bases respectively, with 12 bases between them. The DNA of the CDR3 is TGCGCCAGCAGCCCACCGGACAGAAACACTGAAGCTTTCTTT. Its translation is CASSPPDRNTEAFF.

The chain carries TRBV19 and TRBJ2-1, with 10 bases lining up with TRBD2. The CDR3 has 16 residues. Germline CDR1 LNHDA, CDR2 SQIVND (reference sequence). Trimming at V came to 3 bases and at J to 3 bases, leaving 5 bases not matched to a gene. The CDR3 coding sequence is TGTGCCAGTAGTATTTCTAGCGGGAGACTCTACAATGAGCAGTTCTTC. Residues: CASSISSGRLYNEQFF.

The rearrangement joins TRBV5-5 to TRBJ1-1, with D unclear. V was cut by 3 bases and J by 7 bases, with 10 bases left in between. The germline gives CDR1 SGHKS, CDR2 YYEKEE (reference sequence). The CDR3 has 12 amino acids. CDR3 amino acids: CASSSHSREAFF. CDR3 nucleotide sequence: TGTGCCAGCAGCTCGCATAGTCGTGAAGCTTTCTTT.

The chain recombines TRBV21-1 with TRBJ1-1; TRBD1 reflects the table's D call only, with no check against the DNA. TRBV21-1 is annotated as a pseudogene. The CDR3 is 15 residues long. The CDR3 protein is CASSSLDRSNTEAFF. The DNA for the CDR3 is TGTGCCAGCAGCTCTCTCGACAGATCGAACACTGAAGCTTTCTTT.